Presented here are 18 T cell receptor beta chains from one specimen sequenced in a study of T cell responses to AZD1222 COVID-19 vaccine. Measured with immunoSEQ multiplex PCR; TCRdb has only the in-frame clones, and not every one. The top ten hold about 6% of the sample, which has 130,000 to 150,000 clones, roughly 89% seen once. Sequenced here: peripheral blood, sampled on day 0 of AZD1222 vaccination. The receptors here all came from an adult in good health.

This chain uses TRBV11-3 with TRBJ1-1; 8 bases line up with TRBD1. The V segment lost 4 bases and the J segment 1 base; nucleotides outside the gene matches: 5. This CDR3 region has 15 residues. CDR1 SGHNT and CDR2 YENEEA come from the germline V gene. CDR3 loop: CASSSPTGGNTEAFF. The CDR3 nucleotides read TGTGCCAGCAGCTCACCAACAGGGGGGAACACTGAAGCTTTCTTT.

DNA of the CDR3: TGTGCCAGCAGCAAAGAGACGGGAGAGCAGTACTTC. This codes for CASSKETGEQYF. V gene TRBV5-4 combines with J gene TRBJ2-7, with D maybe TRBD2 (5 bases). This CDR3 has 12 residues. V dropped 4 bases and J dropped 7 bases, with 12 bases sitting between them. Germline assignment: CDR1 SGHNT and CDR2 YYREEE (reference sequence).

The chain recombines TRBV28 with TRBJ2-7; 7 positions agree with TRBD1. The V gene's germline CDR1 is MDHEN and CDR2 SYDVKM. The J segment lost 4 bases and the V segment lost 5 bases, leaving 11 bases of the junction unmatched. The CDR3 extends over 15 amino acids. Here the CDR3 reads CASSGSSGTEYEQYF. The CDR3 DNA reads TGTGCCAGCAGTGGGTCGTCCGGGACAGAGTACGAGCAGTACTTC.

The chain employs TRBV15 and TRBJ2-7, with 7 bases matching TRBD1. With 0 bases clipped from V and 7 bases from J, the junction kept 15 bases outside the gene matches. The CDR3 has 17 residues. Germline V CDR1 and CDR2: LNHNV, YYDKDF (reference sequence). The CDR3 reads CATSRDPPGQAWGEQYF. In nucleotides, the CDR3 is TGTGCCACCAGCAGAGACCCCCCCGGACAGGCCTGGGGGGAGCAGTACTTC.

In DNA, the CDR3 is TGTGCCAGCAGTTTTTTGAGCGGGAGGGTTTCCTACAATGAGCAGTTCTTC. Its protein product is CASSFLSGRVSYNEQFF. This chain joins TRBV28 and TRBJ2-1; 10 nucleotides match TRBD2. With V trimmed by 3 bases and J by 1 base, 6 bases remained unmatched. CDR3 size: 17 residues. Germline V gene sequence: CDR1 MDHEN, CDR2 SYDVKM.

This clone was seen just once. The chain has TRBV4-3 and TRBJ1-4; D is unresolved. Looked up from germline, CDR1 is LGHNA and CDR2 is YSLEER. V was cut by 4 bases and J by 3 bases, with 12 bases left in between. CDR3 length equals 15 residues. Here the CDR3 reads CASSLNQHPNEKLFF. The CDR3 region has the DNA TGCGCCAGCAGCCTAAACCAGCACCCTAATGAAAAACTGTTTTTT.

The chain has TRBV6-5 and TRBJ1-1; tentatively, D is TRBD1 (6 bases). Trimming left V 5 bases short and J 5 bases short, with 18 bases between. The CDR3 length is 15 residues. Germline CDR1 MNHEY, CDR2 SVGAGI. The CDR3 sequence: CASSIPGLRGTEAFF. For the CDR3, the DNA is TGTGCCAGCAGTATACCGGGTTTGAGGGGGACTGAAGCTTTCTTT.

This clone was seen once. V usage is TRBV30 and J usage is TRBJ1-1; a possible D gene is TRBD1 (5 bases). The V gene lost 5 bases and the J gene lost 0 bases, with 13 bases spanning the gap. From germline, CDR1 is GTSNPN and CDR2 SVGIG (reference sequence). The CDR3 is made up of 14 amino acids. CDR3 DNA: TGTGCCTGGCACCGGGACTTTATGAACACTGAAGCTTTCTTT. Amino acid sequence: CAWHRDFMNTEAFF.

The chain carries TRBV7-8 and TRBJ1-5; tentatively, D is TRBD1 (5 bases). Trimming cost V 4 bases and J 6 bases, with 19 bases left between them. This CDR3 spans 16 amino acids. Germline loops: CDR1 SGHVS, CDR2 FQNEAQ. Written as DNA, the CDR3 is TGTGCCAGCAGCTCTAGAGACAGAATGTATAGTCAGCCCCAGCATTTT. Translating it yields CASSSRDRMYSQPQHF.

The gene calls are TRBV28 and TRBJ1-2; TRBD1 matches at 9 bases. After removal of 3 bases from V and 4 bases from J, the junction contained 6 bases not matched to a gene. Germline values: CDR1 MDHEN, CDR2 SYDVKM. CDR3 length: 15 residues. The CDR3 coding sequence is TGTGCCAGCAGTTTGGCCCTGGACAGGGGCTATGGCTACACCTTC. It specifies CASSLALDRGYGYTF.

The J gene is TRBJ2-1, the V gene TRBV5-4; 7 bases are shared with TRBD1. The J segment lost 0 bases and the V segment lost 3 bases, leaving 9 bases of the junction unmatched. Germline assignment: CDR1 SGHNT and CDR2 YYREEE (reference sequence). This CDR3 is built from 17 residues. The DNA of the CDR3 is TGTGCCAGCAGCTCGAAGAGGGGGCAGAGCTCCTACAATGAGCAGTTCTTC. It translates to CASSSKRGQSSYNEQFF.

This rearrangement joins TRBV6-6 to TRBJ1-5; D unresolved. V was cut by 6 bases and J by 7 bases, with 16 bases left in between. CDR1 and CDR2 from the germline V gene are MNHNY and SVGAGI (reference sequence). The CDR3 is made up of 14 amino acids. CDR3 amino acids: CASSQITVNQPQHF. As DNA, the CDR3 is TGTGCCAGCAGCCAAATCACAGTGAACCAGCCCCAGCATTTT.

The CDR3 spells CASSYGRGSTDTQYF. The DNA for the CDR3 is TGTGCCAGCAGCTACGGTAGGGGTAGCACAGATACGCAGTATTTT. The chain employs TRBV7-3 and TRBJ2-3; D perhaps matches TRBD1 (5 bases). CDR1 and CDR2 from the germline V gene are SGHTA and FQGTGA. The CDR3 length is 15 residues. V was cut by 4 bases and J by 0 bases, with 11 bases left in between. The whole variable domain, remainder taken from reference TRBV7-3 and TRBJ2-3, is GAGVSQTPSNKVTEKGKYVELRCDPISGHTALYWYRQSLGQGPEFLIYFQGTGAADDSGLPNDRFFAVRPEGSVSTLKIQRTERGDSAVYLCASSYGRGSTDTQYFGPGTRLTVL.

The chain couples TRBV3-1 (or the pseudogene TRBV3-2) to TRBJ2-3; no clear D. Trimming left V 1 base short and J 1 base short, with 9 bases between. Germline V gene data show CDR1 as LGHDT and CDR2 as YNNKEL (reference sequence). The CDR3 is made up of 15 amino acids. The CDR3 DNA reads TGTGCCAGCAGCCAAGCGGGTCGGCGCACAGATACGCAGTATTTT. Translating it yields CASSQAGRRTDTQYF.

The gene calls are TRBV5-1 and TRBJ2-7, with 8 bases aligning to TRBD1. The junction had 9 bases not matched to a gene; V was cut back by 5 bases and J by 2 bases. Germline V gene lookup returns CDR1 SGHRS and CDR2 YFSETQ. This CDR3 spans 15 amino acids. Here the CDR3 reads CASRQGTGETYEQYF. Written as DNA, the CDR3 is TGCGCCAGCAGACAAGGGACAGGAGAAACCTACGAGCAGTACTTC.

The genes are TRBV5-4 and TRBJ2-3; TRBD2 might be the D (6 bases). V was clipped by 7 bases and J by 7 bases, with 16 bases between them. The CDR3 is made up of 13 amino acids. Germline CDR1 is SGHNT and CDR2 is YYREEE (reference sequence). The CDR3 sequence: CASAPRGGHTQYF. CDR3 in DNA: TGTGCCAGCGCGCCCCGGGGAGGACATACGCAGTATTTT. The variable domain in full, with the rest retrieved from reference TRBV5-4 and TRBJ2-3, is ETGVTQSPTHLIKTRGQQVTLRCSSQSGHNTVSWYQQALGQGPQFIFQYYREEENGRGNFPPRFSGLQFPNYSSELNVNALELDDSALYLCASAPRGGHTQYFGPGTRLTVL.

This chain links TRBV19 with TRBJ2-1; 12 positions match TRBD2. With 8 bases clipped from V and 9 bases from J, the junction kept 11 bases outside the gene matches. CDR3 length equals 15 residues. Germline V gene data show CDR1 as LNHDA and CDR2 as SQIVND (reference sequence). CDR3 DNA sequence: TGTGCCAGTTCAGAACTAGCGGGAGGATATGGTGAGCAGTTCTTC. Residues: CASSELAGGYGEQFF.

The chain employs TRBV10-3 and TRBJ2-1; no clear D. The CDR3 has 12 residues. In germline, CDR1 is ENHRY, CDR2 SYGVKD. Trimming shortened V by 6 bases and J by 5 bases, and 8 bases separated the two germline ends. The CDR3 protein is CAIRTSNNEQFF. In DNA, the CDR3 is TGTGCCATCAGGACTTCCAACAATGAGCAGTTCTTC.